The rows below give T cell receptor beta chains drawn from one sample of a study of blood T cells in healthy people across ages. In TCRdb, the 5' RACE reads were re-called with MiXCR into one record per CDR3 protein. The profile shows about 650,000 distinct CDR3 sequences, about 30% of them singletons. Sequenced: blood. The receptors originated from a woman aged 80 or over in good health. Each CDR3 is given with its conserved first and last residue. A D gene is named only where the DNA matches it firmly. Not every row has a clone size; where given, it reads once, few, many or a size class.

few	TRBV27	TRBJ2-5	.	CASSFTWGRIETQYF	TGTGCCAGCAGTTTCACCTGGGGGCGGATAGAGACCCAGTACTTC
.	TRBV6-5	TRBJ1-4	.	CASRPYAGTNEKLFF	TGTGCCAGCAGGCCCTATGCTGGAACTAATGAAAAACTGTTTTTT
many	TRBV5-1	TRBJ2-7	.	CASSLGNSYEQYF	TGCGCCAGCAGCTTGGGGAACAGCTACGAGCAGTACTTC
.	TRBV30	TRBJ2-2	.	CAWESNTGEPFF	TGTGCCTGGGAATCGAACACCGGGGAGCCGTTTTTT
.	TRBV5-1	TRBJ2-6	TRBD2	CASSLDQVLGLAGDDGANVLTF	TGCGCCAGCAGCTTGGACCAAGTTCTTGGACTAGCGGGAGACGATGGGGCCAACGTCCTGACTTTC
.	TRBV30	TRBJ1-6	TRBD1	CAWSVQGISPPHF	TGTGCCTGGAGTGTACAGGGGATTTCACCCCCCCACTTT
few	TRBV19	TRBJ1-2	.	CASTPGLANYGYTF	TGTGCCAGTACCCCAGGGCTGGCTAACTATGGCTACACCTTC
many	TRBV11-2	TRBJ2-7	.	CASSSDLSSYEQYF	TGTGCCAGCAGCTCGGACTTGAGCTCCTACGAGCAGTACTTC
many	TRBV7-9	TRBJ2-1	TRBD2	CASSPKAGAYNEQFF	TGTGCCAGCAGCCCTAAAGCGGGGGCCTACAATGAGCAGTTCTTC
many	TRBV5-4	TRBJ2-1	.	CASRSTGAYNEQFF	TGTGCCAGCAGATCGACCGGGGCCTACAATGAGCAGTTCTTC
.	TRBV7-2	TRBJ1-6	.	CASRAGADSYSPLHF	TGTGCCAGCAGAGCTGGGGCGGACAGCTATTCACCCCTCCACTTT
.	TRBV11-2	TRBJ2-5	.	CASSLVPGGEAQYF	TGCGCCAGCAGCTTAGTACCCGGGGGAGAGGCCCAGTACTTC
many	TRBV4-2	TRBJ2-1	TRBD2	CASSLGLDSYNEQFF	TGTGCCAGCAGCCTAGGACTAGACTCCTACAATGAGCAGTTCTTC
many	TRBV20-1	TRBJ2-5	TRBD2	CSALGGLAGGLQETQYF	TGCAGTGCTCTCGGGGGACTAGCGGGGGGACTTCAAGAGACCCAGTACTTC
few	TRBV29-1	TRBJ1-4	TRBD1	CSVTGIGATNEKLFF	TGCAGCGTGACAGGGATCGGGGCAACTAATGAAAAACTGTTTTTT
many	TRBV5-1	TRBJ1-4	.	CASSSRTDEKLFF	TGCGCCAGCAGCTCTCGGACGGACGAAAAACTGTTTTTT
many	TRBV20-1	TRBJ2-6	.	CSARDQGRGGTGANVLTF	TGCAGTGCTAGAGATCAGGGGAGGGGAGGGACCGGGGCCAACGTCCTGACTTTC
.	TRBV7-6	TRBJ2-3	.	CASSKTSTDTQYF	TGTGCCAGCAGCAAAACTAGCACAGATACGCAGTATTTT
many	TRBV6-5	TRBJ1-5	.	CASSYRPNQPQHF	TGTGCCAGCAGTTACAGGCCAAATCAGCCCCAGCATTTT
.	TRBV6-5	TRBJ2-2	.	CASSPTVARNTGELFF	TGTGCCAGCAGTCCGACGGTTGCGCGGAACACCGGGGAGCTGTTTTTT
many	TRBV18	TRBJ1-4	TRBD1	CASLGTGTEKLFF	TGTGCCAGCCTAGGGACAGGAACTGAAAAACTGTTTTTT
many	TRBV9	TRBJ2-4	TRBD2	CASSVVMRREDFAAKNIQYF	TGTGCCAGCAGCGTAGTGATGAGACGGGAGGACTTTGCTGCCAAAAACATTCAGTACTTC
many	TRBV9	TRBJ2-1	TRBD2	CASSVEGAGGYNEQFF	TGTGCCAGCAGCGTAGAGGGAGCGGGGGGGTACAATGAGCAGTTCTTC
many	TRBV5-1	TRBJ2-3	TRBD2	CASSLDSLAGLTDTQYF	TGCGCCAGCAGCTTGGATTCGCTAGCGGGGCTCACAGATACGCAGTATTTT
many	TRBV7-2	TRBJ2-3	TRBD1	CASSSQTGVSTDTQYF	TGTGCCAGCAGCTCCCAGACAGGGGTGAGCACAGATACGCAGTATTTT
.	TRBV18	TRBJ2-1	TRBD1	CASSPGQGLEVEQFF	TGTGCCAGCTCACCCGGACAGGGGTTAGAGGTTGAGCAGTTCTTC
.	TRBV25-1	TRBJ1-2	.	CASSGLSRDDYGYTF	TGTGCCAGCAGTGGCCTGAGCAGGGACGACTATGGCTACACCTTC
many	TRBV7-3	TRBJ1-2	.	CASSLHSGDGYTF	TGTGCCAGCAGCTTACATTCTGGGGATGGCTACACCTTC
.	TRBV5-1	TRBJ2-1	TRBD2	CASSLAGGDWNEQFF	TGCGCCAGCAGCTTGGCCGGGGGGGATTGGAATGAGCAGTTCTTC
many	TRBV30	TRBJ2-6	.	CAWRGDGANVLTF	TGTGCCTGGAGAGGGGATGGGGCCAACGTCCTGACTTTC
.	TRBV27	TRBJ2-7	.	CASSLSPLAGFRAYEQYF	TGTGCCAGCAGTTTATCTCCGTTGGCGGGGTTTAGGGCCTACGAGCAATACTTC
many	TRBV7-9	TRBJ2-7	.	CASSLPTGYEQYF	TGTGCCAGCAGCCTCCCCACCGGGTACGAGCAGTACTTC
few	TRBV4-3	TRBJ1-4	.	CASSQEGGANEKLFF	TGCGCCAGCAGCCAAGAGGGAGGGGCTAATGAAAAACTGTTTTTT
many	TRBV6-5	TRBJ2-7	TRBD1	CASSSGQAPYEQYF	TGTGCCAGCAGTTCGGGACAGGCCCCCTACGAGCAGTACTTC
.	TRBV9	TRBJ2-3	.	CASSVVGSSTDTRYF	TGTGCCAGCAGCGTGGTGGGATCTAGCACAGATACGCGGTATTTT
many	TRBV9	TRBJ1-5	.	CASSAGVWGNQPQHF	TGTGCCAGCAGTGCAGGGGTGTGGGGCAATCAGCCCCAGCATTTT
.	TRBV6-1	TRBJ2-1	.	CASSPLLRGGPSYNEQFF	TGCGCCAGCAGTCCATTATTAAGGGGAGGCCCATCTTACAATGAGCAGTTCTTC
.	TRBV7-6	TRBJ2-5	.	CASSITCWEYF	TGTGCCAGCAGTATCACTTGTTGGGAGTACTTC
many	TRBV6-2/TRBV6-3	TRBJ1-2	TRBD1	CASSYPGQTYGYTF	TGTGCCAGCAGTTACCCGGGACAGACCTATGGCTACACCTTC
many	TRBV9	TRBJ2-6	TRBD1	CASSFLQQAGGSGANVLTF	TGTGCCAGCAGCTTCCTCCAACAGGCAGGGGGCTCTGGGGCCAACGTCCTGACTTTC
many	TRBV5-4	TRBJ2-3	.	CASSSGLRDTDTQYF	TGTGCCAGCAGCTCGGGACTCCGTGACACAGATACGCAGTATTTT
many	TRBV5-5	TRBJ1-2	.	CASSLDNYYGYTF	TGTGCCAGCAGCCTGGACAACTACTATGGCTACACCTTC
many	TRBV30	TRBJ2-4	.	CAWDPRGKNIQYF	TGTGCCTGGGACCCTAGGGGCAAGAACATTCAGTACTTC
.	TRBV24-1	TRBJ2-1	.	CATSARGYSYNEQFF	TGTGCCACCAGTGCTAGGGGGTACTCCTACAATGAGCAGTTCTTC
.	TRBV20-1	TRBJ2-1	TRBD2	CSARKGGTSYNEQFF	TGCAGTGCTAGAAAAGGAGGGACTAGCTACAATGAGCAGTTCTTC
many	TRBV5-1	TRBJ2-7	.	CASSPPRDTAHEQYF	TGCGCCAGCAGCCCACCCCGGGACACCGCGCACGAGCAGTACTTC
.	TRBV10-3	TRBJ2-1	TRBD2	CAISGLAGGSEDEQFF	TGTGCCATCAGCGGACTAGCGGGAGGGAGTGAGGATGAGCAGTTCTTC
many	TRBV6-2/TRBV6-3	TRBJ1-5	.	CASSYRDGARPQHF	TGTGCCAGCAGTTACCGGGACGGGGCCAGGCCCCAGCATTTT
many	TRBV6-6	TRBJ2-3	TRBD2	CASSYSPLAGDTQYF	TGTGCCAGCAGTTACTCGCCACTAGCGGGAGATACGCAGTATTTT
.	TRBV28	TRBJ2-3	.	CASSLAMGMVPDTQYF	TGTGCCAGCAGTTTAGCGATGGGAATGGTCCCAGATACGCAGTATTTT